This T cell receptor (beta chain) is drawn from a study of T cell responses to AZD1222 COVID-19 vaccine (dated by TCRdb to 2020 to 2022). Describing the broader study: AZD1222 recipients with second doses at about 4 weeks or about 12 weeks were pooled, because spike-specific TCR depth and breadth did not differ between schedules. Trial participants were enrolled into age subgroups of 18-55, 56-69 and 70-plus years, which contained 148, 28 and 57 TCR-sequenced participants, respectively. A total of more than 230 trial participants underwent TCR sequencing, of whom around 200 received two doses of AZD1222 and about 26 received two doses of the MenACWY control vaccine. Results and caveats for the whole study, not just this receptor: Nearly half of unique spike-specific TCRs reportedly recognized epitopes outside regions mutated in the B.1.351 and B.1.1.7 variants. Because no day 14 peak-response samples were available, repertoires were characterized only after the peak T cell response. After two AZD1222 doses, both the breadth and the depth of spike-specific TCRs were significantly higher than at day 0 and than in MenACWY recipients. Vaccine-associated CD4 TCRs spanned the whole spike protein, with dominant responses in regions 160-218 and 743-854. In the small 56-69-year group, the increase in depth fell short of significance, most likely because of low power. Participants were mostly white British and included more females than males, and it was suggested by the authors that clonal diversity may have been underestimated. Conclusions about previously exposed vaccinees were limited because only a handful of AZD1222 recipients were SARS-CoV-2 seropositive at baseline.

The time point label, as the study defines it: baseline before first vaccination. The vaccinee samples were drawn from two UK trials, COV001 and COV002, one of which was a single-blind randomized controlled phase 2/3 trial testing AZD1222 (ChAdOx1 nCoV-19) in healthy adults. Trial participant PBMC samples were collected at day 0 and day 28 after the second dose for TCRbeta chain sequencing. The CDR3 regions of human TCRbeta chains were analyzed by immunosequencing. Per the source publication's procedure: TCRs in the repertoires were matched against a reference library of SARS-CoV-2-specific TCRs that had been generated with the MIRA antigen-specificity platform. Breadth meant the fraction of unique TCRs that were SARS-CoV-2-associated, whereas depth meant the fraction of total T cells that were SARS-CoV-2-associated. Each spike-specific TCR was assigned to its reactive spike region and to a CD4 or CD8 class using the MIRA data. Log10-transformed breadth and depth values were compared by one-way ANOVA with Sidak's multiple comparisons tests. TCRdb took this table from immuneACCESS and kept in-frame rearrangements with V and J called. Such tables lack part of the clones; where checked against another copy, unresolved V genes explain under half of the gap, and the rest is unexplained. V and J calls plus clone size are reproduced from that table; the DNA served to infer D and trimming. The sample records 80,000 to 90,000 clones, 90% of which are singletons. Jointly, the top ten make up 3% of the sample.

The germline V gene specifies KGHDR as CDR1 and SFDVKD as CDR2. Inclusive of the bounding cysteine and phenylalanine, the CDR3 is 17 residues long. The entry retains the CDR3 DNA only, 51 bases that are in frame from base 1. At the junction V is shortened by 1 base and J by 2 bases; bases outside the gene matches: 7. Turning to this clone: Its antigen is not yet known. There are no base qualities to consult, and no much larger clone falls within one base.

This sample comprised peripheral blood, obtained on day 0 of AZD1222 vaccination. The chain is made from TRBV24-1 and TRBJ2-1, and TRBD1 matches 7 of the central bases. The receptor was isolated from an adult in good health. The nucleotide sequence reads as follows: TGTGCCACCAGTGATTTCGGCCAGGGGGAGACCTACAATGAGCAGTTCTTC. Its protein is CATSDFGQGETYNEQFF.